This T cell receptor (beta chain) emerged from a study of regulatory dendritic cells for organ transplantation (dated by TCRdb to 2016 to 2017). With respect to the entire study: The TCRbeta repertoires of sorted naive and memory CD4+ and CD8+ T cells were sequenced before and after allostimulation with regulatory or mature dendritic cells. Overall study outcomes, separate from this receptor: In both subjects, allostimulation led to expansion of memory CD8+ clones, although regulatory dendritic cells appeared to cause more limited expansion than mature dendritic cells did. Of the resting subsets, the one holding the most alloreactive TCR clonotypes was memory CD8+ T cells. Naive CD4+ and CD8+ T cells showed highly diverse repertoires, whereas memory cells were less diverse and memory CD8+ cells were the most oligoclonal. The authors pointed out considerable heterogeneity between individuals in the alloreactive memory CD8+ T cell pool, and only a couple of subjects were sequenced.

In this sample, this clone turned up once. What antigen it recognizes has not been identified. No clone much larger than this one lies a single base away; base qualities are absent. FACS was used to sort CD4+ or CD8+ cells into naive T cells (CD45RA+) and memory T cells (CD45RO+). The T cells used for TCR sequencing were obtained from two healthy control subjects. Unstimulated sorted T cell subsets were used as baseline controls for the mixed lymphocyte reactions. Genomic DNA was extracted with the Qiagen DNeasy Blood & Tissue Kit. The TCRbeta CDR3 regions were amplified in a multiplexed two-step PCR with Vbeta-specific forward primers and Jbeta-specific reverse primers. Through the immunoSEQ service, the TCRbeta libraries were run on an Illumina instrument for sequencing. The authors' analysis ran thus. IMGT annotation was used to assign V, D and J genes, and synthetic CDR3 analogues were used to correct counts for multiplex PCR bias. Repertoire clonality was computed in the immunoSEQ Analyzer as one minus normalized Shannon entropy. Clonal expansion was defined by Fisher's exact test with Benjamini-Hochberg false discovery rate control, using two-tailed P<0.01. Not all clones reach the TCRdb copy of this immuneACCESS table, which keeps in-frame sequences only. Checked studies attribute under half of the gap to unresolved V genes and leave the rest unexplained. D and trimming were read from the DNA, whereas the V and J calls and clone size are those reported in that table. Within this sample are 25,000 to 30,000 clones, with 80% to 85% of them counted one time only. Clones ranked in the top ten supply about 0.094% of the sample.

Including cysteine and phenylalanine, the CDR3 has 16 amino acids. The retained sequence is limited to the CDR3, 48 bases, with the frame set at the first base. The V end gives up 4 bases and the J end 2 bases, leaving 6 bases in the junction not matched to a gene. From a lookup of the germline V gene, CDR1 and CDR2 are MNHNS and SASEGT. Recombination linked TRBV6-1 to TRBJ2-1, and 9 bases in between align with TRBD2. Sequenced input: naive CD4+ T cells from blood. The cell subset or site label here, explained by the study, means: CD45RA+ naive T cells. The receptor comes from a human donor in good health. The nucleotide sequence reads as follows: TGTGCCAGCAGTGCCTCTAGCGGGGCTCCCTACAATGAGCAGTTCTTC. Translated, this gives CASSASSGAPYNEQFF.